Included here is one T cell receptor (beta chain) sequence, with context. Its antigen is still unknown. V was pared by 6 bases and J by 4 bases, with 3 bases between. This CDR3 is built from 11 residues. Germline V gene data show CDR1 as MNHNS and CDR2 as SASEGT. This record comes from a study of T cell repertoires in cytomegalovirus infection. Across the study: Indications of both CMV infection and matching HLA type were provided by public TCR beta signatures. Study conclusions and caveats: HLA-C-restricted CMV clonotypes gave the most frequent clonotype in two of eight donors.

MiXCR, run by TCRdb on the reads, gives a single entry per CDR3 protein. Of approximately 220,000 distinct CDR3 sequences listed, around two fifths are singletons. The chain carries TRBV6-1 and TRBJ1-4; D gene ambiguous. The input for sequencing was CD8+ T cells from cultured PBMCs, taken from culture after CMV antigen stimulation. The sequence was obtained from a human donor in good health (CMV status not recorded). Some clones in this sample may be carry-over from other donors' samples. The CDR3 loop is CASRHNEKLFF. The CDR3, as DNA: TGTGCCAGCAGACATAATGAAAAACTGTTTTTT.